This T cell receptor (beta chain) was profiled in a study of T cell changes during pregnancy in multiple sclerosis. Germline V gene data show CDR1 as MNHEY and CDR2 as SMNVEV (reference sequence). V lost 3 bases and J lost 3, with 11 bases in between. CDR3 length equals 14 residues. TCRdb's copy holds only in-frame clones and misses some; the assay was immunoSEQ multiplex PCR. The data contain just under 80,000 clones, around 95% of them singletons. The sequenced sample was peripheral blood, obtained in the second trimester of pregnancy. The clonotype originates from a female donor in good health, enrolled as a control in a pregnancy study. V usage is TRBV27 and J usage is TRBJ1-2, with D perhaps matching TRBD1 (6 bases). CDR3 sequence reads: CASSLDSTYYGYTF. Written as DNA, the CDR3 is TGTGCCAGCAGTTTGGACAGCACCTACTATGGCTACACCTTC.